These T cell receptor beta chains were read from a single sample in a study of CD8 T cells in ankylosing spondylitis. TCRdb reprocessed the 5' RACE reads with MiXCR, giving one entry per CDR3 protein. The sample has under 250,000 distinct CDR3 sequences; 8% to 10% are singletons. Material: blood, either unsorted or a sorted T cell fraction (not recorded which). All receptors come from a female donor with ankylosing spondylitis or in good health (not recorded which). Each CDR3 is given with its conserved first and last residue. Each record gives: D gene, clone size, V gene, J gene, CDR3 protein, CDR3 DNA. A D gene is named only where the DNA matches it firmly. Size is stated for part of the rows, as once, few or many counts, or as a class when the clone is expanded.

d_call: -; clone_size: few; v_call: TRBV7-9; j_call: TRBJ2-7; cdr3_aa: CASSLRGPGSAAYEQYF; cdr3_nt: TGTGCCAGCAGCTTAAGGGGACCTGGCAGTGCGGCATACGAGCAGTACTTC
d_call: -; clone_size: many; v_call: TRBV4-3; j_call: TRBJ2-1; cdr3_aa: CASSQVAGTYNEQFF; cdr3_nt: TGCGCCAGCAGCCAAGTGGCAGGGACTTACAATGAGCAGTTCTTC
d_call: -; clone_size: many; v_call: TRBV20-1; j_call: TRBJ2-1; cdr3_aa: CSARDLGAAQNEQFF; cdr3_nt: TGCAGTGCTAGAGACCTGGGGGCGGCGCAAAATGAGCAGTTCTTC
d_call: -; clone_size: many; v_call: TRBV12-3/TRBV12-4; j_call: TRBJ2-7; cdr3_aa: CASSRVAAYEQYF; cdr3_nt: TGTGCCAGCAGTAGGGTGGCGGCCTACGAGCAGTACTTC
d_call: -; clone_size: many; v_call: TRBV12-5; j_call: TRBJ1-5; cdr3_aa: CASGPSGGNQPQHF; cdr3_nt: TGTGCTAGTGGTCCCTCGGGGGGTAATCAGCCCCAGCATTTT
d_call: -; clone_size: many; v_call: TRBV20-1; j_call: TRBJ2-1; cdr3_aa: CSARGVGKQFF; cdr3_nt: TGCAGTGCTAGAGGGGTAGGGAAGCAGTTCTTC
d_call: -; clone_size: -; v_call: TRBV3-1; j_call: TRBJ2-5; cdr3_aa: CASSQARGGETQYF; cdr3_nt: TGTGCCAGCAGCCAAGCAAGGGGAGGAGAGACCCAGTACTTC
d_call: TRBD1; clone_size: many; v_call: TRBV6-1; j_call: TRBJ1-3; cdr3_aa: CASSRGQAAGNTIYF; cdr3_nt: TGTGCCAGCAGCCGGGGACAGGCGGCTGGAAACACCATATATTTT
d_call: TRBD2; clone_size: few; v_call: TRBV7-8; j_call: TRBJ2-1; cdr3_aa: CASSPYGGRATNEQFF; cdr3_nt: TGTGCCAGCAGCCCGTACGGTGGGAGGGCCACCAATGAGCAGTTCTTC
d_call: TRBD2; clone_size: many; v_call: TRBV7-2; j_call: TRBJ2-7; cdr3_aa: CASSPSGGRDYEQYF; cdr3_nt: TGTGCCAGCAGCCCCAGCGGCGGGAGGGACTACGAGCAGTACTTC
d_call: -; clone_size: many; v_call: TRBV20-1; j_call: TRBJ1-2; cdr3_aa: CSASYGYTF; cdr3_nt: TGCAGTGCTAGCTATGGCTACACCTTC
d_call: TRBD1; clone_size: few; v_call: TRBV2; j_call: TRBJ2-1; cdr3_aa: CATFEQDRGRNEQFF; cdr3_nt: TGTGCCACCTTCGAGCAGGACAGGGGGCGCAATGAGCAGTTCTTC
d_call: -; clone_size: many; v_call: TRBV20-1; j_call: TRBJ1-3; cdr3_aa: CSARDPEGAGNTIYF; cdr3_nt: TGCAGTGCTAGAGATCCTGAGGGGGCTGGAAACACCATATATTTT
d_call: -; clone_size: many; v_call: TRBV12-5; j_call: TRBJ2-1; cdr3_aa: CASGPGATITYNEQFF; cdr3_nt: TGTGCTAGTGGTCCCGGTGCGACAATAACCTACAATGAGCAGTTCTTC
d_call: -; clone_size: few; v_call: TRBV5-1; j_call: TRBJ2-3; cdr3_aa: CASGTGGTTDTQYF; cdr3_nt: TGCGCCAGCGGGACCGGTGGAACCACAGATACGCAGTATTTT
d_call: TRBD2; clone_size: many; v_call: TRBV20-1; j_call: TRBJ2-3; cdr3_aa: CSAKTSIIGDTQYF; cdr3_nt: TGCAGTGCCAAGACTAGCATTATAGGGGATACGCAGTATTTT
d_call: TRBD2; clone_size: many; v_call: TRBV20-1; j_call: TRBJ2-3; cdr3_aa: CSARAPAGRTDTQYF; cdr3_nt: TGCAGTGCTAGAGCCCCAGCGGGACGCACAGATACGCAGTATTTT
d_call: TRBD2; clone_size: many; v_call: TRBV5-1; j_call: TRBJ2-1; cdr3_aa: CASSPGLAGGEQFF; cdr3_nt: TGCGCCAGCAGCCCGGGGCTAGCGGGAGGTGAGCAGTTCTTC
d_call: TRBD2; clone_size: many; v_call: TRBV12-3/TRBV12-4; j_call: TRBJ2-1; cdr3_aa: CASRERLAGINEQFF; cdr3_nt: TGTGCCAGCAGGGAAAGACTAGCGGGGATCAATGAGCAGTTCTTC
d_call: -; clone_size: few; v_call: TRBV5-6; j_call: TRBJ2-7; cdr3_aa: CASSLGVRYTAYEQYF; cdr3_nt: TGTGCCAGCAGCTTGGGAGTTAGGTACACCGCCTACGAGCAGTACTTC
d_call: TRBD2; clone_size: many; v_call: TRBV29-1; j_call: TRBJ2-1; cdr3_aa: CSVVGTTSSYNEQFF; cdr3_nt: TGCAGCGTTGTCGGGACTACCAGCTCCTACAATGAGCAGTTCTTC
d_call: -; clone_size: many; v_call: TRBV29-1; j_call: TRBJ1-5; cdr3_aa: CSVGGGNQPQHF; cdr3_nt: TGCAGCGTTGGGGGGGGCAATCAGCCCCAGCATTTT
d_call: -; clone_size: many; v_call: TRBV20-1; j_call: TRBJ2-1; cdr3_aa: CSARRQGLYNEQFF; cdr3_nt: TGCAGTGCTAGGCGTCAGGGGCTATACAATGAGCAGTTCTTC
d_call: -; clone_size: many; v_call: TRBV6-2/TRBV6-3; j_call: TRBJ2-7; cdr3_aa: CASSYGSTEQYF; cdr3_nt: TGTGCCAGCAGTTATGGCAGTACCGAGCAGTACTTC
d_call: -; clone_size: many; v_call: TRBV20-1; j_call: TRBJ2-1; cdr3_aa: CSARIRGRGWNEQFF; cdr3_nt: TGCAGTGCTAGAATCCGGGGCCGCGGTTGGAATGAGCAGTTCTTC